The 10 T cell receptor beta chains below come from one sample, sequenced in a study of T cell repertoires in cytomegalovirus infection. Using its own MiXCR run on the reads, TCRdb lists one record per CDR3 protein. The sample contains about 740,000 distinct CDR3 sequences, about a third of which appear only once. Sequencing was carried out using PBMCs. Every receptor here comes from a human donor in good health (CMV status not recorded). Some clones in this sample may be carry-over from other donors' samples.

J is TRBJ2-2 and V is TRBV5-1; 8 nucleotides match TRBD1. The CDR3 extends over 16 amino acids. V lost 0 bases to trimming and J lost 5 bases; unmatched junction nucleotides: 6. Germline V lookup: CDR1 SGHRS, CDR2 YFSETQ. CDR3 DNA: TGCGCCAGCAGCTTGGCTGTGACAGGGGTGACCGGGGAGCTGTTTTTT. Amino acids: CASSLAVTGVTGELFF.

The chain combines TRBV7-8 with TRBJ1-3, with TRBD1 identical over 10 bases. The germline V gene has CDR1 SGHVS and CDR2 FQNEAQ. The CDR3 length is 19 residues. V lost 5 bases to trimming and J lost 0 bases; unmatched junction nucleotides: 13. CDR3 in amino acids: CASSLQRTGGTLSGNTIYF. The CDR3 region has the DNA TGTGCCAGCAGCCTTCAAAGGACAGGGGGAACTCTCTCTGGAAACACCATATATTTT.

This clonotype occurred a few times. V usage is TRBV28 and J usage is TRBJ2-5; D not resolved. Germline assignment: CDR1 MDHEN and CDR2 SYDVKM. V shed 2 bases and J shed 4 bases, with 5 bases lying between them. This CDR3 comprises 12 residues. CDR3 loop: CASSLRLETQYF. CDR3 nucleotides: TGTGCCAGCAGTTTAAGGCTAGAGACCCAGTACTTC.

The rearrangement uses TRBV5-4 and TRBJ2-7; TRBD1 matches 7 bases. Trimming cost V 4 bases and J 5 bases; bases outside gene matches: 12. The CDR3 runs 15 residues. Germline V gene sequence: CDR1 SGHNT, CDR2 YYREEE (reference sequence). The DNA for the CDR3 is TGTGCCAGCAGCCCACGGGACAGCCAAACTAACGAGCAGTACTTC. Translated, it gives CASSPRDSQTNEQYF.

J is TRBJ1-5 and V is TRBV19; tentatively, D is TRBD1 (5 bases). The CDR3 spans 13 residues. Between the trimmed V and J ends, which lost 8 bases and 3 bases, there was a span of 11 bases. Germline values: CDR1 LNHDA, CDR2 SQIVND (reference sequence). The CDR3 loop is CASEDRNNQPQHF. The CDR3 DNA follows: TGTGCCAGTGAAGACAGAAACAATCAGCCCCAGCATTTT.

CDR3 nucleotide sequence: TGTGCCAGCAGCGCTAGGGGAGCAGATACGCAGTATTTT. This sequence encodes CASSARGADTQYF. This chain uses TRBV7-3 with TRBJ2-3, with D perhaps being TRBD1 or TRBD2 (5 bases each). Trimming pared 5 bases from V and 4 bases from J, leaving 10 bases between. CDR3 length: 13 amino acids. Germline V gives CDR1 SGHTA, CDR2 FQGTGA.

This clonotype was recorded at least ten times. The chain uses TRBV7-8 and TRBJ1-1; 7 positions match TRBD1. V gave up 4 bases and J gave up 3 bases; unmatched junction bases: 8. This CDR3 is built from 15 residues. Germline V lookup: CDR1 SGHVS, CDR2 FQNEAQ. CDR3 DNA: TGTGCCAGCAGCTCCGCAACAGGGGTATACACTGAAGCTTTCTTT. Amino acid sequence: CASSSATGVYTEAFF.

The rearrangement joins TRBV4-1 to TRBJ1-5; D unclear. V shed 1 base and J shed 4 bases, with 11 bases lying between them. Germline CDR1 is MGHRA and CDR2 is YSYEKL. The length of the CDR3 is 15 residues. The chain's CDR3 is CASSQVTRVNQPQHF. The CDR3 nucleotides read TGCGCCAGCAGCCAAGTGACAAGGGTTAATCAGCCCCAGCATTTT.

This clonotype showed up just a few times. The genes are TRBV7-8 and TRBJ2-1, with 14 bases that match TRBD2. CDR1 is SGHVS, CDR2 FQNEAQ, per germline. V lost 5 bases and J lost 3; bases outside the gene matches: 15. The CDR3 consists of 20 residues. CDR3 sequence (DNA): TGTGCCAGCAGCCCAAGCGGGGGACTAGCGGGGGAGCCTATCTACAATGAGCAGTTCTTC. Translating it yields CASSPSGGLAGEPIYNEQFF.

The V and J genes are TRBV7-9 and TRBJ2-1; TRBD2 matches at 9 bases. The V gene's germline CDR1 is SEHNR and CDR2 FQNEAQ (reference sequence). There are 15 residues in the CDR3. The trim removed 6 bases at V and 7 bases at J, leaving 10 bases unmatched. The CDR3 protein is CASSPPGLADNEQFF. The CDR3, as DNA: TGTGCCAGCAGTCCTCCGGGACTAGCTGATAATGAGCAGTTCTTC.